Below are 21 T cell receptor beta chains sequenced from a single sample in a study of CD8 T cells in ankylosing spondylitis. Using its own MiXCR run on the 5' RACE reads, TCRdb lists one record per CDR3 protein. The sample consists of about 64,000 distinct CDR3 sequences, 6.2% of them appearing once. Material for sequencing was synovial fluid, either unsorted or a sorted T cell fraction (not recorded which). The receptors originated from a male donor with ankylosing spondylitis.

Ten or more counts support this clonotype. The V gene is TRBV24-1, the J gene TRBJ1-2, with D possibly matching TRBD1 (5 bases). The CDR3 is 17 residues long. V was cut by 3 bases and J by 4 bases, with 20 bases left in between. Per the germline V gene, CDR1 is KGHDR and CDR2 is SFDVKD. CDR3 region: CATSDTGGASGSYGYTF. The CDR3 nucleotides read TGTGCCACCAGTGATACGGGAGGGGCATCTGGAAGCTATGGCTACACCTTC.

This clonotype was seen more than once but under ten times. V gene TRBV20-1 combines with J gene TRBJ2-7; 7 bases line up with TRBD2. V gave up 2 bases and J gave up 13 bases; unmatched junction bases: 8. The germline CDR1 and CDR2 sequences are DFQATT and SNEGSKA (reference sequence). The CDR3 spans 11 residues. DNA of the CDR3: TGCAGTGCTAGATTCGGCGGGAGAAGTTACTTC. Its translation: CSARFGGRSYF.

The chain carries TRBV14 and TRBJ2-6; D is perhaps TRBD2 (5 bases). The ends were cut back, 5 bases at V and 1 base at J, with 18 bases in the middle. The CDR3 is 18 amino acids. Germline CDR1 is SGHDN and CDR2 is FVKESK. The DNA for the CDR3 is TGTGCCAGCAGCTTCTCTCCGGGGAGCCAGTCTGGGGCCAACGTCCTGACTTTC. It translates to CASSFSPGSQSGANVLTF.

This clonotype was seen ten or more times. The CDR3 coding sequence is TGCGCCAGCAGCCCCGGGGAGGGCAAGCTGTTTTTT. Translating it yields CASSPGEGKLFF. The chain employs TRBV5-1 and TRBJ2-2, with TRBD2 matching over 7 bases. Germline values: CDR1 SGHRS, CDR2 YFSETQ. V lost 4 bases, J lost 12 bases, and 6 bases stayed unmatched. This CDR3 spans 12 amino acids.

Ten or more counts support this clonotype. The DNA of the CDR3 is TGTGCCAGCAGCCCATCCAACCGACAGGGGAAGGCCCAGTACTTC. As protein: CASSPSNRQGKAQYF. The chain is built from TRBV28 and TRBJ2-5, with TRBD1 matching 8 bases. Trimming at V came to 6 bases and at J to 9 bases, leaving 15 bases not matched to a gene. The germline V gene has CDR1 MDHEN and CDR2 SYDVKM. CDR3 length: 15 amino acids.

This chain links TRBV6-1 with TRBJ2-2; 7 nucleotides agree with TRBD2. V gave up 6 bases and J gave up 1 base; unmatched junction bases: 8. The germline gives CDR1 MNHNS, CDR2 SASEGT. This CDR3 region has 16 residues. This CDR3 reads CASSALGGGNTGELFF. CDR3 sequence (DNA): TGTGCCAGCAGCGCCTTGGGGGGGGGGAACACCGGGGAGCTGTTTTTT.

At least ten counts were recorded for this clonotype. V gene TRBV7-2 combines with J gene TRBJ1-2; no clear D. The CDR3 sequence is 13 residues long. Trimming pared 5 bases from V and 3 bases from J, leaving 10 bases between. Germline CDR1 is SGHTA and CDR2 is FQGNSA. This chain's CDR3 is CASSKLTDYGYTF. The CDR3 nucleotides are TGTGCCAGCAGCAAACTGACGGACTATGGCTACACCTTC.

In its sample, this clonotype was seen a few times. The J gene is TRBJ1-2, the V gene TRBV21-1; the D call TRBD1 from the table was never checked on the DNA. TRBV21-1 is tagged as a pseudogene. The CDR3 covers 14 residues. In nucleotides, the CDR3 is TGTGCCAGCAGCAAAAGGGACAGGGGAGTTGGCTACACCTTC. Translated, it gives CASSKRDRGVGYTF.

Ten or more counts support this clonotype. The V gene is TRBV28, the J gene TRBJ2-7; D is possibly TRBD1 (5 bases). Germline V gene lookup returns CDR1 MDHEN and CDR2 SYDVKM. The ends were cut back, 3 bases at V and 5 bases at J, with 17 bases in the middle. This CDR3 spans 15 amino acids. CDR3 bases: TGTGCCAGCAGTTTGCCCGTCCAGGGAATAAACGAGCAGTACTTC. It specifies CASSLPVQGINEQYF.

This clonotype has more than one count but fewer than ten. The CDR3 DNA reads as TGTGCCAGCCTCATGCGGGAGTTTACTGAAGCTTTCTTT. Its translation is CASLMREFTEAFF. V usage is TRBV2 and J usage is TRBJ1-1; D is unclear. Trimming left V 8 bases short and J 5 bases short, with 15 bases between. The CDR3 covers 13 residues. Per germline, CDR1 SNHLY and CDR2 FYNNEI.

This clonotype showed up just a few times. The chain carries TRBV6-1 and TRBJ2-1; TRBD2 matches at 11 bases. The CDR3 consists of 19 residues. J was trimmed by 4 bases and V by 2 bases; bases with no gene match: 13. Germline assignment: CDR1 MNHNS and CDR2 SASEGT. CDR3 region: CASSERATSGREFYNEQFF. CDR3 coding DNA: TGTGCCAGCAGTGAAAGGGCTACTAGCGGGAGAGAATTTTACAATGAGCAGTTCTTC.

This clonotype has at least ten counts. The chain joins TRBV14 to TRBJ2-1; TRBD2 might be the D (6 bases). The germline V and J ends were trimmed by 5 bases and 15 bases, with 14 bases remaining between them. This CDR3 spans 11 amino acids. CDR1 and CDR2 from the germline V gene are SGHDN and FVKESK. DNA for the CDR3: TGTGCCAGCAGCATACTAGCCCAGTTGTTCTTC. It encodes CASSILAQLFF.

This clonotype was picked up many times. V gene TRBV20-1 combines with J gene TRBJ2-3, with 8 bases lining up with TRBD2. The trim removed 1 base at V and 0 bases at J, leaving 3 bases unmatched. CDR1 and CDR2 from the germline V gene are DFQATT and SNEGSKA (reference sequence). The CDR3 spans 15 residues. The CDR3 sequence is CSARAGGGSTDTQYF. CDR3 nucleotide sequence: TGCAGTGCTAGAGCGGGGGGGGGAAGCACAGATACGCAGTATTTT.

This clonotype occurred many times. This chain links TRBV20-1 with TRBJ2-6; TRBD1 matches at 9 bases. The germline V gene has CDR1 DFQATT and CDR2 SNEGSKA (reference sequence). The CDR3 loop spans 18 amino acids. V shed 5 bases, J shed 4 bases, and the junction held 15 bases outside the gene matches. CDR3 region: CSAPGGGTGLGGANVLTF. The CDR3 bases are TGCAGTGCTCCTGGGGGAGGGACAGGGCTTGGGGGGGCCAACGTCCTGACTTTC.

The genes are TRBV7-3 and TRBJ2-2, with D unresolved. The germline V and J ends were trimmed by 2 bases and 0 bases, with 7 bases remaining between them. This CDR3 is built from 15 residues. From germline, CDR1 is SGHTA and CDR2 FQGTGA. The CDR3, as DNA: TGTGCCAGCAGCTTATTCGGATCGAACACCGGGGAGCTGTTTTTT. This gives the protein CASSLFGSNTGELFF.

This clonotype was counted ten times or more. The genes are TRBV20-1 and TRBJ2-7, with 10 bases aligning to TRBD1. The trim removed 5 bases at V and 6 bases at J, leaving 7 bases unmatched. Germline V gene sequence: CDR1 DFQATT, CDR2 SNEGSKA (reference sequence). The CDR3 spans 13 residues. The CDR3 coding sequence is TGCAGTGCTGACCGGAGGGACAGGGGCGAGCAGTACTTC. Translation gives CSADRRDRGEQYF.

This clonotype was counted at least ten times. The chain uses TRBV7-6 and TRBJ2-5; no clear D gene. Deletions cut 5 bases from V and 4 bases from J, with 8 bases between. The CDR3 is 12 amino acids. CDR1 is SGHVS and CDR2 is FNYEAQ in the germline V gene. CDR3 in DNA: TGTGCCAGCAGCAGTAGATTAGAGACCCAGTACTTC. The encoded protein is CASSSRLETQYF.

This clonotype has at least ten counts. The DNA for the CDR3 is TGTGCCAGCAGCTTTCAGGGGGGCAGAGAGACCCAGTACTTC. It codes for CASSFQGGRETQYF. V usage is TRBV7-2 and J usage is TRBJ2-5, with a tentative D call TRBD1 (7 bases). Germline V gives CDR1 SGHTA, CDR2 FQGNSA. V gave up 3 bases and J gave up 4 bases, with 12 bases separating them. The CDR3 is 14 residues long.

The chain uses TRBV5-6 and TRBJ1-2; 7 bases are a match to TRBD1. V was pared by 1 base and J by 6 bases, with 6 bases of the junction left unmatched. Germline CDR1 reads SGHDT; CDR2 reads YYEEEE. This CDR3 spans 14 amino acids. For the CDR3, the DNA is TGTGCCAGCAGCTTGAACAGGGGCATCGATGGCTACACCTTC. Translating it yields CASSLNRGIDGYTF.

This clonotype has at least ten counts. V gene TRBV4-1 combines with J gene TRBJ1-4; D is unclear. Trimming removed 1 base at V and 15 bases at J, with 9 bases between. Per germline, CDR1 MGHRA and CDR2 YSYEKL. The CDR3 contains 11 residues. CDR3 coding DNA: TGCGCCAGCAGCCAAGCAAGGGTAGTGTTTTTT. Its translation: CASSQARVVFF.

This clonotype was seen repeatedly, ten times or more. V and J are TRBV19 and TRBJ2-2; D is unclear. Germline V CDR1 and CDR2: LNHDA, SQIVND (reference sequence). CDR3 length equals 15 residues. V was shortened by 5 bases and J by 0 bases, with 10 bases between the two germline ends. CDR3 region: CASSPTSANTGELFF. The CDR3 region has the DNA TGTGCCAGTAGTCCTACCTCAGCGAACACCGGGGAGCTGTTTTTT.